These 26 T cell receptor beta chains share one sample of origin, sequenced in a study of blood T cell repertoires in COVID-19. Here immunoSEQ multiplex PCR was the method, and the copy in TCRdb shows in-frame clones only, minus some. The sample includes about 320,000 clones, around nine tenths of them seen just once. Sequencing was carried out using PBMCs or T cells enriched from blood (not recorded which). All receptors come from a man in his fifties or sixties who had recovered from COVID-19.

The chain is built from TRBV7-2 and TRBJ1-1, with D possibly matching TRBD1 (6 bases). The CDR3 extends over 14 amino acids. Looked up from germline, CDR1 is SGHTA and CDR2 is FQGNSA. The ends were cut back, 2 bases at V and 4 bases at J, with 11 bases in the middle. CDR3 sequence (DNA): TGTGCCAGCAGCTTAAACAGGGTAGGCACTGAAGCTTTCTTT. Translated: CASSLNRVGTEAFF. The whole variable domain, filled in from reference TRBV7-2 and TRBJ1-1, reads GAGVSQSPSNKVTEKGKDVELRCDPISGHTALYWYRQSLGQGLEFLIYFQGNSAPDKSGLPSDRFSAERTGGSVSTLTIQRTQQEDSAVYLCASSLNRVGTEAFFGQGTRLTVV.

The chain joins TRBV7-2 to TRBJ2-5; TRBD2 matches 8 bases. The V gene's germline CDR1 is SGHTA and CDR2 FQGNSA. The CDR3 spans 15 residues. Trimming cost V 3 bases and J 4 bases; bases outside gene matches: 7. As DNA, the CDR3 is TGTGCCAGCAGCTTTTTGCGGGGGGCGGGAGAGACCCAGTACTTC. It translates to CASSFLRGAGETQYF.

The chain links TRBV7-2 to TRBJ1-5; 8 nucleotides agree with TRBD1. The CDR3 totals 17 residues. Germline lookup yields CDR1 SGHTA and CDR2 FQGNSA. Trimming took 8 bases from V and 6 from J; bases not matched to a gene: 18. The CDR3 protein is CASELRGGRGRGQPQHF. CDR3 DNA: TGTGCCAGCGAACTTAGGGGGGGCAGGGGGCGAGGTCAGCCCCAGCATTTT.

The CDR3 here is CASSLGQQANTEAFF. In DNA, the CDR3 is TGTGCCAGCAGCTTGGGGCAACAGGCGAACACTGAAGCTTTCTTT. The chain has TRBV5-5 and TRBJ1-1, with D possibly being TRBD1 (5 bases). With 0 bases removed from V and 1 base from J, the gap between germline ends came to 10 bases. The CDR3 has 15 residues. In germline, CDR1 is SGHKS, CDR2 YYEKEE (reference sequence).

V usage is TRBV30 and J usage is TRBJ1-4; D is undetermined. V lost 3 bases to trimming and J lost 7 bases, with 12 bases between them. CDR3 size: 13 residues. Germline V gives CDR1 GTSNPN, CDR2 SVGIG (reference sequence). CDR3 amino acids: CAWSLGTFEKLFF. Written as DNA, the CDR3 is TGTGCCTGGAGCCTAGGAACGTTTGAAAAACTGTTTTTT.

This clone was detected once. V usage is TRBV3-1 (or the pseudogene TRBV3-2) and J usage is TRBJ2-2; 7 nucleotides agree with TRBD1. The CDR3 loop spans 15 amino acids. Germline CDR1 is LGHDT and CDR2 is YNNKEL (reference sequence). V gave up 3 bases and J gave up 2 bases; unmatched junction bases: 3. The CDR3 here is CASSQRQGNTGELFF. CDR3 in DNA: TGTGCCAGCAGCCAGAGACAGGGAAACACCGGGGAGCTGTTTTTT.

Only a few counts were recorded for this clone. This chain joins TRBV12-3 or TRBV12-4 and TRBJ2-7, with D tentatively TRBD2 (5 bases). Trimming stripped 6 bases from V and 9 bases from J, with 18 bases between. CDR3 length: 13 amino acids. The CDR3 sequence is CASSLRVSSGQYF. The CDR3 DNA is TGTGCCAGCAGCCTAAGAGTGAGCAGCGGGCAGTACTTC.

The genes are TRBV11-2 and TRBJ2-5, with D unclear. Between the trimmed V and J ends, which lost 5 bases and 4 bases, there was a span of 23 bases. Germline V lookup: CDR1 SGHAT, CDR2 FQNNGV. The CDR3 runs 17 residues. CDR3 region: CASSAYHISALLETQYF. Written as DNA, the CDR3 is TGTGCCAGCAGCGCCTACCACATAAGCGCTCTATTAGAGACCCAGTACTTC.

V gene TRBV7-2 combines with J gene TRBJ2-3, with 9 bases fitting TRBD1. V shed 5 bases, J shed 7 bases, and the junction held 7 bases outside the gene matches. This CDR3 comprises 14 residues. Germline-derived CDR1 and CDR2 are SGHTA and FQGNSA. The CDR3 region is CASSARTGAHTQYF. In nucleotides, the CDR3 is TGTGCCAGCAGCGCGCGGACAGGGGCCCATACGCAGTATTTT.

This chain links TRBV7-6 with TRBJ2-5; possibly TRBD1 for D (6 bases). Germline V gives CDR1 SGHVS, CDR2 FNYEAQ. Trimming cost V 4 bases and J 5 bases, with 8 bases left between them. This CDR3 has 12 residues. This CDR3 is CASSSQGETQYF. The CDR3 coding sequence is TGTGCCAGCAGCTCTCAGGGGGAGACCCAGTACTTC.

The CDR3: CASSPGTLYGYTF. The CDR3 DNA is TGCGCCAGCAGCCCCGGGACACTCTATGGCTACACCTTC. The rearrangement uses TRBV5-1 and TRBJ1-2; D may be TRBD1 (6 bases). The CDR3 extends over 13 amino acids. V was shortened by 4 bases and J by 4 bases, with 11 bases between the two germline ends. Germline values: CDR1 SGHRS, CDR2 YFSETQ.

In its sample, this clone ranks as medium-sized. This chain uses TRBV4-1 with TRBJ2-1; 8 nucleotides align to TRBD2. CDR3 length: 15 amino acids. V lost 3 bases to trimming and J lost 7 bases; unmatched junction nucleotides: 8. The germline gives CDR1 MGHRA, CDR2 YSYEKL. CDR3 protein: CASSQGLGEYNEQFF. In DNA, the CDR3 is TGCGCCAGCAGCCAGGGACTAGGGGAATATAATGAGCAGTTCTTC.

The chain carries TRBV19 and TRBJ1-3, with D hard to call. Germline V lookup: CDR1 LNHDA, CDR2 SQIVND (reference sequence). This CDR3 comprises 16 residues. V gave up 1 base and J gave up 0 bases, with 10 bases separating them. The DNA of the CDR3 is TGTGCCAGTAGTATAGGTGCACGGAGCTCTGGAAACACCATATATTTT. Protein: CASSIGARSSGNTIYF.

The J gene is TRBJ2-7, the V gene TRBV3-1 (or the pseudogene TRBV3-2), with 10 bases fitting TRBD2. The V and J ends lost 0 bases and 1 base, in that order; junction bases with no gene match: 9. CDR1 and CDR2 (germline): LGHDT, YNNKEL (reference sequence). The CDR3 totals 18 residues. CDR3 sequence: CASSQDFRYSGRSYEQYF. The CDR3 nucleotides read TGTGCCAGCAGCCAAGATTTCAGGTATAGCGGGAGGTCCTACGAGCAGTACTTC.

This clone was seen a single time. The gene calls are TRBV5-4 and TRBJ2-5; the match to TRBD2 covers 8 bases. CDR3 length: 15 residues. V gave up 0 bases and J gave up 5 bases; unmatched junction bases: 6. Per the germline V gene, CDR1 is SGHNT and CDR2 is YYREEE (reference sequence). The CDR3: CASSLVAGGRETQYF. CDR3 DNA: TGTGCCAGCAGCTTGGTTGCGGGGGGTAGGGAGACCCAGTACTTC.

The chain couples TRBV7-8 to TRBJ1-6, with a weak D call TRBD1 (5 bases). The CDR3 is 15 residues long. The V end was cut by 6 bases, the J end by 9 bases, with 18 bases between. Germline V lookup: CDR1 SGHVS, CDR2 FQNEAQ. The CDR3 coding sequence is TGTGCCAGCAGTTTGGGTGGCGGAAGGGGTTCACCCCTCCACTTT. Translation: CASSLGGGRGSPLHF.

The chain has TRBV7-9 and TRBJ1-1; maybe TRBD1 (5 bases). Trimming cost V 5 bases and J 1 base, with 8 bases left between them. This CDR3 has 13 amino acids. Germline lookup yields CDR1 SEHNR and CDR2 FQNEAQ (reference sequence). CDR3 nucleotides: TGTGCCAGCAGCGCGGGGGGGAACACTGAAGCTTTCTTT. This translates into CASSAGGNTEAFF.

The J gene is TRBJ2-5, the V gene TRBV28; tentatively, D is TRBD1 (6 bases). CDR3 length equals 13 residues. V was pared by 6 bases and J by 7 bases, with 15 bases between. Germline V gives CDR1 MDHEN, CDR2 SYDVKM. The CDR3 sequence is CASSLLGGGTQYF. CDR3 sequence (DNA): TGTGCCAGCAGCCTGCTTGGGGGCGGGACCCAGTACTTC.

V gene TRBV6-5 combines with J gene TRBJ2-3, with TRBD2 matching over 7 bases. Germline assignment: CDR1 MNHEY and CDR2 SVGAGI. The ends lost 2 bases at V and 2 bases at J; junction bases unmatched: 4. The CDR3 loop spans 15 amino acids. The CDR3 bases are TGTGCCAGCAGTTACCAGGGACTACCCACAGATACGCAGTATTTT. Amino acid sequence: CASSYQGLPTDTQYF.

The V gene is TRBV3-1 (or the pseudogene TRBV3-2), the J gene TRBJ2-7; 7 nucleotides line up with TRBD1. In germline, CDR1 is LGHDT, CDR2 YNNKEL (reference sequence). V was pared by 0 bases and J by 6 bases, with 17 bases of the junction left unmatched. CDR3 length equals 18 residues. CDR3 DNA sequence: TGTGCCAGCAGCCAAGAATTCAAAGGGGGCCTATTTCTCATCGAGCAGTACTTC. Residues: CASSQEFKGGLFLIEQYF.

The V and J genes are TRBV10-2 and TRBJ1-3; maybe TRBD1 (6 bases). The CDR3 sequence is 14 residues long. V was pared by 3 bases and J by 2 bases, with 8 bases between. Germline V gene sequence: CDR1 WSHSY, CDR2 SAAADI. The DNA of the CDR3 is TGCGCCAGCAGTGAAGGGGGTGCTGGAAACACCATATATTTT. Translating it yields CASSEGGAGNTIYF.

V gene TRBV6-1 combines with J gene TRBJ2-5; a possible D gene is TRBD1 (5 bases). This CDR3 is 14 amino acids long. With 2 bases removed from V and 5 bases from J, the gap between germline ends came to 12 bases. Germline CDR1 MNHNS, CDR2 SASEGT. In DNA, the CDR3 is TGTGCCAGCAGTGAAACTCCAGGGCGGGAGACCCAGTACTTC. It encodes CASSETPGRETQYF.

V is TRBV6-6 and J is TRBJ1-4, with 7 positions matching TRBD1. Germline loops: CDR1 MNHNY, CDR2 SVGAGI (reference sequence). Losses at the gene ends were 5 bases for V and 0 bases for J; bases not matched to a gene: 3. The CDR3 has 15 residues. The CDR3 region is CASSRDRSTNEKLFF. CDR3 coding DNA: TGTGCCAGCAGTAGGGACAGATCAACTAATGAAAAACTGTTTTTT.

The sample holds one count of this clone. The CDR3 region is CASRQGNDEQFF. The CDR3 DNA sequence: TGTGCCAGCAGACAGGGTAACGATGAGCAGTTCTTC. This sequence joins TRBV6-5 and TRBJ2-1, with a possible D match to TRBD1 (6 bases). From germline, CDR1 is MNHEY and CDR2 SVGAGI. Trimming removed 6 bases from V and 8 bases from J, with 11 bases in between. This CDR3 contains 12 residues.

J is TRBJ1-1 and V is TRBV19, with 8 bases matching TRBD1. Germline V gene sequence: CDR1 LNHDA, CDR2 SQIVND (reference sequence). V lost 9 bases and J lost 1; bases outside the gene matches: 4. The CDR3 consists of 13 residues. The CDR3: CASGQGENTEAFF. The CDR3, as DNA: TGTGCCAGCGGACAGGGTGAGAACACTGAAGCTTTCTTT.

CDR3 loop: CASSLGQREVSTDTQYF. CDR3 DNA sequence: TGCGCCAGCAGCTTGGGACAGAGAGAAGTTAGCACAGATACGCAGTATTTT. The chain employs TRBV5-1 and TRBJ2-3; weak D call: TRBD1 (5 bases). Deletions cut 0 bases from V and 0 bases from J, with 14 bases between. From germline, CDR1 is SGHRS and CDR2 YFSETQ. The CDR3 extends over 17 amino acids.